The 31 T cell receptor beta chains in this list originate from one sample, sequenced in a study of shared clonotypes between healthy human individuals. Measured with immunoSEQ multiplex PCR; TCRdb has only the in-frame clones, and not every one. The top ten clones hold 0.085% to 0.11% of a sample with about 550,000 clones, about 95% of them seen once. Naive-designated CD8 cells lacked CD45RO, were positively enriched for CCR7, and omitted terminally differentiated effector memory CD45RA+ cells. The sample was naive CD8+ T cells sorted from blood. The receptors come from a young woman in good health.

On this clone: Different DNA sequences within this sample yield the same CDR3. V and J are TRBV19 and TRBJ2-1; 11 bases align to TRBD2. CDR1 is LNHDA, CDR2 SQIVND, per germline (reference sequence). Losses at the gene ends were 9 bases for V and 1 base for J; bases not matched to a gene: 8. The CDR3 contains 16 residues. The DNA for the CDR3 is TGTGCCAGCACTTTAGCGGGAGGGCCGTCCTACAATGAGCAGTTCTTC. Residues: CASTLAGGPSYNEQFF.

The rearrangement links TRBV30 to TRBJ2-2; D gene uncertain. V lost 3 bases and J 7 bases, leaving 12 bases between the germline ends. The CDR3 runs to 13 residues. The V gene's germline CDR1 is GTSNPN and CDR2 SVGIG (reference sequence). CDR3 nucleotides: TGTGCCTGGAGCGATGTACATGGCGGGGAGCTGTTTTTT. Translating gives CAWSDVHGGELFF.

This rearrangement joins TRBV19 to TRBJ1-1; D gene ambiguous. V lost 7 bases and J 6 bases, leaving 12 bases between the germline ends. The CDR3 has 12 amino acids. Germline values: CDR1 LNHDA, CDR2 SQIVND (reference sequence). The CDR3 sequence is CASIRGSAEAFF. The CDR3 region has the DNA TGTGCCAGTATCCGCGGGAGCGCTGAAGCTTTCTTT. Filled out from reference TRBV19 and TRBJ1-1, the complete variable domain reads DGGITQSPKYLFRKEGQNVTLSCEQNLNHDAMYWYRQDPGQGLRLIYYSQIVNDFQKGDIAEGYSVSREKKESFPLTVTSAQKNPTAFYLCASIRGSAEAFFGQGTRLTVV.

The chain recombines TRBV7-9 with TRBJ2-2; D is uncertain. The germline V and J ends were trimmed by 1 base and 5 bases, with 11 bases remaining between them. CDR1 and CDR2 from the germline V gene are SEHNR and FQNEAQ (reference sequence). This CDR3 has 15 residues. The CDR3 DNA follows: TGTGCCAGCAGCTTAGGAGCCCCTGGTACCGGGGAGCTGTTTTTT. Its protein product is CASSLGAPGTGELFF.

A single count supports this clone. The rearrangement joins TRBV11-3 to TRBJ2-7; the D gene is possibly TRBD2 (6 bases). V lost 9 bases, J lost 4 bases, and 22 bases lay in between. The germline V gene encodes CDR1 SGHNT and CDR2 YENEEA. The CDR3 sequence is 15 residues long. The CDR3 here is CARTGRAGLLYEQYF. Here the CDR3 DNA reads TGTGCCAGGACCGGCCGGGCGGGACTCCTATACGAGCAGTACTTC.

V usage is TRBV4-2 and J usage is TRBJ1-1; no clear D gene. This CDR3 is built from 13 residues. V lost 0 bases and J 0 bases, leaving 2 bases between the germline ends. Germline V gene data show CDR1 as LGHNA and CDR2 as YNFKEQ. CDR3: CASSQEMNTEAFF. CDR3 DNA sequence: TGTGCCAGCAGCCAAGAAATGAACACTGAAGCTTTCTTT.

V usage is TRBV5-1 and J usage is TRBJ2-7, with D possibly being TRBD1 or TRBD2 (5 bases each). This CDR3 is 14 amino acids long. The ends were cut back, 2 bases at V and 2 bases at J, with 11 bases in the middle. Germline V gene lookup returns CDR1 SGHRS and CDR2 YFSETQ. The DNA of the CDR3 is TGCGCCAGCAGCTTATCACAGGAGGCCTACGAGCAGTACTTC. Protein sequence: CASSLSQEAYEQYF.

This clone was detected only once. CDR3 loop: CASSLDGGWSSYEQYF. CDR3 DNA: TGTGCCAGCAGCTTAGACGGCGGGTGGAGCTCCTACGAGCAGTACTTC. V and J are TRBV11-2 and TRBJ2-7, with TRBD2 as a possible D gene (5 bases). Trimming took off 0 bases at V and 0 bases at J, with 12 bases between the two ends. CDR3 size: 16 residues. The germline V gene has CDR1 SGHAT and CDR2 FQNNGV.

The chain is built from TRBV7-9 and TRBJ2-3, with D perhaps matching TRBD1 (6 bases). V lost 2 bases to trimming and J lost 0 bases, with 9 bases between them. The V gene's germline CDR1 is SEHNR and CDR2 FQNEAQ (reference sequence). The CDR3 runs to 15 residues. Here the CDR3 DNA reads TGTGCCAGCAGCTTACAGGGGATCAGCACAGATACGCAGTATTTT. Residues: CASSLQGISTDTQYF.

This chain links TRBV7-2 with TRBJ2-6; no firm D call. The V end lost 1 base, the J end lost 0 bases, and 7 bases lay between the germline ends. Germline CDR1 reads SGHTA; CDR2 reads FQGNSA. This CDR3 region has 16 residues. In nucleotides, the CDR3 is TGTGCCAGCAGCTTAGTAGTTCTCTCTGGGGCCAACGTCCTGACTTTC. It yields the protein CASSLVVLSGANVLTF.

The rearrangement uses TRBV19 and TRBJ1-5; a possible D gene is TRBD1 (6 bases). The CDR3 is 12 amino acids. Trimming left V 8 bases short and J 1 base short, with 6 bases between. Germline V CDR1 and CDR2: LNHDA, SQIVND (reference sequence). CDR3 bases: TGTGCCAGTCAGGGGAGCAATCAGCCCCAGCATTTT. This gives the protein CASQGSNQPQHF. Full variable domain (missing parts from reference TRBV19 and TRBJ1-5): DGGITQSPKYLFRKEGQNVTLSCEQNLNHDAMYWYRQDPGQGLRLIYYSQIVNDFQKGDIAEGYSVSREKKESFPLTVTSAQKNPTAFYLCASQGSNQPQHFGDGTRLSIL.

Comments on this clone: This CDR3 is also generated by other DNA sequences in the sample. The genes are TRBV28 and TRBJ2-7; the D gene is possibly TRBD2 (6 bases). This CDR3 is 13 amino acids long. Trimming pared 3 bases from V and 3 bases from J, leaving 9 bases between. Germline V gene data show CDR1 as MDHEN and CDR2 as SYDVKM. CDR3 DNA sequence: TGTGCCAGCAGTTTTGGTAGCGGCTACGAGCAGTACTTC. Its protein product is CASSFGSGYEQYF.

The genes are TRBV29-1 and TRBJ2-5; D perhaps matches TRBD1 (6 bases). The J call may be in error: the DNA end matches TRBJ2-7 better. The germline V gene encodes CDR1 SQVTM and CDR2 ANQGSEA. CDR3 length equals 13 residues. Here the CDR3 reads CSVEEPGEYEQYF. The CDR3 DNA reads TGCAGCGTTGAAGAGCCAGGGGAGTACGAGCAGTACTTC.

About this clone itself: This sample includes further DNA sequences coding for the same CDR3. The chain joins TRBV7-9 to TRBJ1-2; D is uncertain. The length of the CDR3 is 12 residues. V gave up 1 base and J gave up 4 bases, with 4 bases separating them. The germline CDR1 and CDR2 sequences are SEHNR and FQNEAQ (reference sequence). The CDR3 sequence is CASSLDGYGYTF. DNA of the CDR3: TGTGCCAGCAGCTTAGACGGCTATGGCTACACCTTC.

The chain combines TRBV4-1 with TRBJ2-7; tentative D call: TRBD2 (6 bases). From germline, CDR1 is MGHRA and CDR2 YSYEKL. Deletions cut 2 bases from V and 4 bases from J, with 21 bases between. This CDR3 is 17 amino acids long. CDR3 region: CASSQSLPSEEGYEQYF. As DNA, the CDR3 is TGCGCCAGCAGCCAATCGTTGCCTAGCGAGGAAGGATACGAGCAGTACTTC.

The rearrangement uses TRBV4-2 and TRBJ2-3; no definite D call. Trimming took off 0 bases at V and 2 bases at J, with 12 bases between the two ends. CDR3 size: 16 residues. Germline V gene data show CDR1 as LGHNA and CDR2 as YNFKEQ. CDR3 region: CASSQDHKGTTDTQYF. As DNA, the CDR3 is TGTGCCAGCAGCCAAGATCATAAGGGAACCACAGATACGCAGTATTTT.

The J gene is TRBJ1-1, the V gene TRBV7-9; 7 positions match TRBD1. V shed 8 bases, J shed 5 bases, and the junction held 5 bases outside the gene matches. The germline V gene encodes CDR1 SEHNR and CDR2 FQNEAQ (reference sequence). This CDR3 is 12 amino acids long. CDR3 residues: CASRTGWTEAFF. For the CDR3, the DNA is TGTGCCAGCCGGACAGGATGGACTGAAGCTTTCTTT.

V usage is TRBV4-1 and J usage is TRBJ1-2; TRBD1 matches at 7 bases. V lost 2 bases to trimming and J lost 7 bases; unmatched junction nucleotides: 7. Germline values: CDR1 MGHRA, CDR2 YSYEKL. CDR3 length: 14 residues. The CDR3 loop reads CASSQLTGIGGYTF. Here the CDR3 DNA reads TGCGCCAGCAGCCAACTGACAGGGATTGGTGGCTACACCTTC.

The chain carries TRBV2 and TRBJ2-7, with D possibly TRBD1 on 6 matching bases. This CDR3 is built from 14 residues. Germline CDR1 is SNHLY and CDR2 is FYNNEI. Deletions cut 6 bases from V and 5 bases from J, with 17 bases between. As DNA, the CDR3 is TGTGCCAGCAGAACAGGGTTAGGGTCCAACGAGCAGTACTTC. As protein: CASRTGLGSNEQYF.

The CDR3 DNA reads as TGTGCCAGCAGTTGCCCCCGGGACGGCAGCACAGATACGCAGTATTTT. Encoded protein: CASSCPRDGSTDTQYF. V gene TRBV13 combines with J gene TRBJ2-3, with D perhaps matching TRBD1 or TRBD2 (5 bases each). Germline V gene lookup returns CDR1 PRHDT and CDR2 FYEKMQ (reference sequence). The length of the CDR3 is 16 residues. Trimming left V 6 bases short and J 0 bases short, with 16 bases between.

The chain combines TRBV5-1 with TRBJ2-7; 8 bases line up with TRBD2. Germline CDR1 SGHRS, CDR2 YFSETQ. CDR3 size: 16 residues. The V and J ends lost 4 bases and 2 bases, in that order; junction bases with no gene match: 11. The CDR3 loop reads CASSPTRGGGPYEQYF. In DNA form, the CDR3 reads TGCGCCAGCAGCCCAACACGGGGGGGAGGGCCCTACGAGCAGTACTTC. Complete variable domain (other parts from reference TRBV5-1 and TRBJ2-7): KAGVTQTPRYLIKTRGQQVTLSCSPISGHRSVSWYQQTPGQGLQFLFEYFSETQRNKGNFPGRFSGRQFSNSRSEMNVSTLELGDSALYLCASSPTRGGGPYEQYFGPGTRLTVT.

This clone was counted once. The V call is TRBV9, the J call TRBJ1-1; 10 nucleotides line up with TRBD1. The J segment lost 3 bases and the V segment lost 3 bases, leaving 5 bases of the junction unmatched. The germline V gene encodes CDR1 SGDLS and CDR2 YYNGEE. CDR3 length: 15 residues. DNA of the CDR3: TGTGCCAGCAGCGAGACAGGGGGCTTGGACACTGAAGCTTTCTTT. Its protein product is CASSETGGLDTEAFF.

This clone was seen only once. V usage is TRBV19 and J usage is TRBJ2-7, with a tentative D call TRBD2 (5 bases). This CDR3 has 16 amino acids. Germline-derived CDR1 and CDR2 are LNHDA and SQIVND (reference sequence). The V end lost 0 bases, the J end lost 3 bases, and 15 bases lay between the germline ends. Here the CDR3 reads CASSIDLAGQIYEQYF. As DNA, the CDR3 is TGTGCCAGTAGTATAGATCTTGCGGGCCAGATCTACGAGCAGTACTTC.

For this clone: Other DNA variants within this sample encode the same CDR3. CDR3 coding DNA: TGCGCCAGCAGCCAAGGAACGGGGAGCTCCTACGAGCAGTACTTC. Its protein is CASSQGTGSSYEQYF. The chain carries TRBV4-1 and TRBJ2-7; TRBD2 is a possible D gene (5 bases). The CDR3 spans 15 residues. Trimming stripped 1 base from V and 0 bases from J, with 10 bases between. CDR1 and CDR2 (germline): MGHRA, YSYEKL.

V and J are TRBV7-9 and TRBJ1-2; 8 nucleotides align to TRBD1. The J segment lost 4 bases and the V segment lost 5 bases, leaving 6 bases of the junction unmatched. This CDR3 has 14 amino acids. CDR1 is SEHNR, CDR2 FQNEAQ, per germline (reference sequence). The DNA for the CDR3 is TGTGCCAGCAGCCCCGGGGACAGGATCTATGGCTACACCTTC. Amino acid sequence: CASSPGDRIYGYTF.

V usage is TRBV27 and J usage is TRBJ2-5; TRBD2 is a possible D gene (5 bases). Trimming left V 2 bases short and J 3 bases short, with 7 bases between. CDR3 length: 13 amino acids. Germline lookup yields CDR1 MNHEY and CDR2 SMNVEV (reference sequence). CDR3 in amino acids: CASSLVGEETQYF. The CDR3 coding sequence is TGTGCCAGCAGTTTAGTCGGGGAAGAGACCCAGTACTTC.

The gene calls are TRBV9 and TRBJ2-1, with D possibly matching TRBD2 (5 bases). Germline V gene sequence: CDR1 SGDLS, CDR2 YYNGEE. The CDR3 is 18 residues long. V was trimmed by 4 bases and J by 5 bases, leaving 25 bases between them. The CDR3 reads CASSSRGGLAAGHNEQFF. CDR3 coding DNA: TGTGCCAGCAGCTCTAGAGGAGGTTTAGCTGCGGGCCACAATGAGCAGTTCTTC. Filled out from reference TRBV9 and TRBJ2-1, the complete variable domain reads DSGVTQTPKHLITATGQRVTLRCSPRSGDLSVYWYQQSLDQGLQFLIQYYNGEERAKGNILERFSAQQFPDLHSELNLSSLELGDSALYFCASSSRGGLAAGHNEQFFGPGTRLTVL.

The chain joins TRBV7-9 to TRBJ1-2; D gene uncertain. The CDR3 is 15 amino acids. Germline V gene data show CDR1 as SEHNR and CDR2 as FQNEAQ (reference sequence). Trimming stripped 5 bases from V and 2 bases from J, with 15 bases between. The CDR3: CASSPPTGRNYGYTF. The DNA for the CDR3 is TGTGCCAGCAGCCCCCCGACGGGGAGGAACTATGGCTACACCTTC.

The chain joins TRBV27 to TRBJ2-5; 7 nucleotides line up with TRBD2. The V gene end was trimmed by 1 base and the J gene end by 0 bases; junction bases not matched to a gene: 2. Germline V CDR1 and CDR2: MNHEY, SMNVEV (reference sequence). This CDR3 contains 15 residues. This CDR3 is CASSLFSGDQETQYF. The CDR3 bases are TGTGCCAGCAGTTTATTCAGCGGGGACCAAGAGACCCAGTACTTC.

The chain recombines TRBV2 with TRBJ2-7; 8 bases agree with TRBD1. This CDR3 has 16 amino acids. Germline lookup yields CDR1 SNHLY and CDR2 FYNNEI. V was clipped by 4 bases and J by 5 bases; unmatched bases: 13. In DNA, the CDR3 is TGTGCCAGCAGTGTAGAGGACAGGGCCCCTCAAAACGAGCAGTACTTC. Amino acids: CASSVEDRAPQNEQYF. Full variable domain (remainder filled in from reference TRBV2 and TRBJ2-7): EPEVTQTPSHQVTQMGQEVILRCVPISNHLYFYWYRQILGQKVEFLVSFYNNEISEKSEIFDDQFSVERPDGSNFTLKIRSTKLEDSAMYFCASSVEDRAPQNEQYFGPGTRLTVT.

The V call is TRBV19, the J call TRBJ1-1; D possibly corresponds to TRBD1 (6 bases). The V gene lost 4 bases and the J gene lost 2 bases, with 11 bases spanning the gap. The CDR3 has 14 residues. From germline, CDR1 is LNHDA and CDR2 SQIVND (reference sequence). CDR3 in amino acids: CASSTPGANTEAFF. In DNA, the CDR3 is TGTGCCAGTAGTACCCCGGGGGCCAACACTGAAGCTTTCTTT. The full variable domain, its missing parts supplied by reference TRBV19 and TRBJ1-1, is DGGITQSPKYLFRKEGQNVTLSCEQNLNHDAMYWYRQDPGQGLRLIYYSQIVNDFQKGDIAEGYSVSREKKESFPLTVTSAQKNPTAFYLCASSTPGANTEAFFGQGTRLTVV.